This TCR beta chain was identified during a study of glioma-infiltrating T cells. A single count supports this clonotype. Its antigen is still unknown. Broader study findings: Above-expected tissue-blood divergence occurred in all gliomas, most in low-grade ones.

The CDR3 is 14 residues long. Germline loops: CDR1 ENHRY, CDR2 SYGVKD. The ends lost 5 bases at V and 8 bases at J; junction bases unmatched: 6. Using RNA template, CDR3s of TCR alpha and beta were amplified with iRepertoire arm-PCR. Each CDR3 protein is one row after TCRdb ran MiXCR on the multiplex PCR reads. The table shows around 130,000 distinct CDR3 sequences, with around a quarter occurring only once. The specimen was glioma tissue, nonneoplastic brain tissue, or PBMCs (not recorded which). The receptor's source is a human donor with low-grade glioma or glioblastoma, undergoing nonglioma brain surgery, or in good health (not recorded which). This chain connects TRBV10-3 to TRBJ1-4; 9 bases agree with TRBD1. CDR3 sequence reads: CAISSGQGREKLFF. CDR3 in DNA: TGTGCCATCAGTTCCGGACAGGGGCGAGAAAAACTGTTTTTT.